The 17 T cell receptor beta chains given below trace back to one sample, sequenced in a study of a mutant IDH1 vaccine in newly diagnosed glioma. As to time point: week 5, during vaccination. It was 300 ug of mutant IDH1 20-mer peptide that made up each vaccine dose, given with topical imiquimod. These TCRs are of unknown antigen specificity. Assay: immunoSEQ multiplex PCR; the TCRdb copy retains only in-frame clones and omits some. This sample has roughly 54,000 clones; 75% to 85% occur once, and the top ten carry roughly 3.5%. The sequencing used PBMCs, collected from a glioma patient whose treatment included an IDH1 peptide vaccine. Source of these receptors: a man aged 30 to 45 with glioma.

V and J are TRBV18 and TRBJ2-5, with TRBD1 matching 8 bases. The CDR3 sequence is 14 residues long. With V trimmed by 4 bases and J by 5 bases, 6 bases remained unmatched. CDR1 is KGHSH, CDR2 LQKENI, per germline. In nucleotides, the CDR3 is TGTGCCAGCTCACGGACAGGGCTGGGGGAGACCCAGTACTTC. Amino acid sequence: CASSRTGLGETQYF.

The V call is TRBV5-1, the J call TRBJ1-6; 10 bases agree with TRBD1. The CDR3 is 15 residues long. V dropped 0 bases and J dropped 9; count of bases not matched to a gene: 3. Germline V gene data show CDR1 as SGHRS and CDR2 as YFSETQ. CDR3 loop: CASSLGQGASSPLHF. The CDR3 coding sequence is TGCGCCAGCAGCTTGGGACAGGGGGCCTCTTCACCCCTCCACTTT.

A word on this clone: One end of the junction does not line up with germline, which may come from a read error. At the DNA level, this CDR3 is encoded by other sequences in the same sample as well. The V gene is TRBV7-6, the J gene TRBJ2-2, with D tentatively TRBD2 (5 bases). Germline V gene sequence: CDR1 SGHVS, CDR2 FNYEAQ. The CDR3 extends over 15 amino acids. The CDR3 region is CASSLGSSHTGELFF. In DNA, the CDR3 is TGTGCCAGCAGCTTGGGGTCAAGCCACACCGGGGAGTTGTTTTTT.

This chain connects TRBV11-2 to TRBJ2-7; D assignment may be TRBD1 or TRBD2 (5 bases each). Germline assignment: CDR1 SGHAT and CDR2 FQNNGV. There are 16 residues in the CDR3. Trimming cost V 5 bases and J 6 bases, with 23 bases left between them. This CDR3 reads CASSGTGTGSFSEQYF. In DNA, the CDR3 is TGTGCCAGCAGCGGAACCGGGACGGGGAGTTTCTCCGAGCAGTACTTC.

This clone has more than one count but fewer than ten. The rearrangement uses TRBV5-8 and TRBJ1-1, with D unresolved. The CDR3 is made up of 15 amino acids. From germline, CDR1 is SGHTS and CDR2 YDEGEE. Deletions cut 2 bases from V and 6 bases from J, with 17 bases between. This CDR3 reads CASSLWGVKRSEAFF. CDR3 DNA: TGTGCCAGCAGCTTATGGGGTGTCAAACGGTCTGAAGCTTTCTTT. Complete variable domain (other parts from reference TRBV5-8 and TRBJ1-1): EAGVTQSPTHLIKTRGQQATLRCSPISGHTSVYWYQQALGLGLQFLLWYDEGEERNRGNFPPRFSGRQFPNYSSELNVNALELEDSALYLCASSLWGVKRSEAFFGQGTRLTVV.

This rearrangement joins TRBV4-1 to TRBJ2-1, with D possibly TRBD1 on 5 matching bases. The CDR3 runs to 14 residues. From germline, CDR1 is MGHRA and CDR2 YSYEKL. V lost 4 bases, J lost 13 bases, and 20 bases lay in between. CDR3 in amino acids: CASSRDPQGMNQFF. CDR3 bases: TGCGCCAGCAGCCGAGACCCCCAGGGTATGAACCAGTTCTTC.

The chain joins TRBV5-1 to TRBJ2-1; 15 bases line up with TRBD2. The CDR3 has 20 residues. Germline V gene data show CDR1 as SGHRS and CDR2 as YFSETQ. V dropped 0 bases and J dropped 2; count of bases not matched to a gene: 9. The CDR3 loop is CASSLGPGLAGGFAYNEQFF. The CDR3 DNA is TGCGCCAGCAGCTTGGGGCCGGGACTAGCGGGGGGATTTGCCTACAATGAGCAGTTCTTC.

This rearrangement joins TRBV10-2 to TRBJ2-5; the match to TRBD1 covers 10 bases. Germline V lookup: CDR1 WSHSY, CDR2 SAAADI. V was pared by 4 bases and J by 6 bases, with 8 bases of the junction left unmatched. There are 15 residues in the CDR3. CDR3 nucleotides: TGCGCCAGCAGTGCCCCGGGACAGGGGTTGAAGACCCAGTACTTC. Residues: CASSAPGQGLKTQYF.

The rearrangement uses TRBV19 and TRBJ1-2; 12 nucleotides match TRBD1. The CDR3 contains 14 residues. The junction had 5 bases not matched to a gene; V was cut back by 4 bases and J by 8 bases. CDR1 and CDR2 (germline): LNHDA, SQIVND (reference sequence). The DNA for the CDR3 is TGTGCCAGTAGTACGGGGGACAGGGGGCCGGGCTACACCTTC. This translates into CASSTGDRGPGYTF.

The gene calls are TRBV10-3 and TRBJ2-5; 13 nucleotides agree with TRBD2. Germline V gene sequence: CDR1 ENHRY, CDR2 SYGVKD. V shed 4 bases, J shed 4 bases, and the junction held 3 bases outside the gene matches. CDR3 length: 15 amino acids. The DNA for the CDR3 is TGTGCCATCAGTGCCCGGACTAGCGGGGGAGAGACCCAGTACTTC. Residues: CAISARTSGGETQYF.

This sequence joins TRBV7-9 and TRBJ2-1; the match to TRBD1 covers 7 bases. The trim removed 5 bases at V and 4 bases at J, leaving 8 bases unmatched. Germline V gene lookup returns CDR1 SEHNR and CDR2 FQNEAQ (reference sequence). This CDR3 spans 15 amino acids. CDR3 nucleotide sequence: TGTGCCAGCAGCCCCCGGGACAGACAGTACAATGAGCAGTTCTTC. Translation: CASSPRDRQYNEQFF. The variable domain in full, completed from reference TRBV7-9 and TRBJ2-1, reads DTGVSQNPRHKITKRGQNVTFRCDPISEHNRLYWYRQTLGQGPEFLTYFQNEAQLEKSRLLSDRFSAERPKGSFSTLEIQRTEQGDSAMYLCASSPRDRQYNEQFFGPGTRLTVL.

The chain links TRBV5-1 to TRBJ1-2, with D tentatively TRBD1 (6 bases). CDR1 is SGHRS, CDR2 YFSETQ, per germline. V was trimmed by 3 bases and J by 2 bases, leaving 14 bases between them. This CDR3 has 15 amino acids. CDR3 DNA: TGCGCCAGCAGCTCGGGGGCAGGGGCGAACTATGGCTACACCTTC. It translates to CASSSGAGANYGYTF.

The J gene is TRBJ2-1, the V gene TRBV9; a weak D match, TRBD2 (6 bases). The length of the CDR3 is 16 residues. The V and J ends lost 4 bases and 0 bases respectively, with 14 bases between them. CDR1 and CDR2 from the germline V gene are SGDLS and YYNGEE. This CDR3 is CASSSSGSYSYNEQFF. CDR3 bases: TGTGCCAGCAGCTCCAGCGGGTCCTACTCCTACAATGAGCAGTTCTTC.

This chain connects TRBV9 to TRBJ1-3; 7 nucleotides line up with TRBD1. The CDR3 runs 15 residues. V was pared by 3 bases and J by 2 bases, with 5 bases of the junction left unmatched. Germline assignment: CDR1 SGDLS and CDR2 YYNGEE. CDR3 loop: CASSGRQGAGNTIYF. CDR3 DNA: TGTGCCAGCAGCGGGAGACAGGGAGCTGGAAACACCATATATTTT.

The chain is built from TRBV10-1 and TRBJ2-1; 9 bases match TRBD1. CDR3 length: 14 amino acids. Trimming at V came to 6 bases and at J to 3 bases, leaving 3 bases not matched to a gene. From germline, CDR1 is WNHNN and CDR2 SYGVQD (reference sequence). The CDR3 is CASSTGGLYNEQFF. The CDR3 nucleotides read TGCGCCAGCAGCACAGGGGGCCTCTACAATGAGCAGTTCTTC.

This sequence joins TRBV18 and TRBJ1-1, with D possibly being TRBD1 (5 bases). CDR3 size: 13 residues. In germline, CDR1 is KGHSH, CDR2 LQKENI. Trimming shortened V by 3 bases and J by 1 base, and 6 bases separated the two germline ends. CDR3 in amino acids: CASSPGQNTEAFF. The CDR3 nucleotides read TGTGCCAGCTCACCTGGACAGAACACTGAAGCTTTCTTT.

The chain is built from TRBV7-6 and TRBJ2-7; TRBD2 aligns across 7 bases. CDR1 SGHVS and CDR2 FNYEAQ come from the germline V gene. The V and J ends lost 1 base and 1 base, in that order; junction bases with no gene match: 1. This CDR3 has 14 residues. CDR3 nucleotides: TGTGCCAGCAGCTTAGGGGAGGGATCCTACGAGCAGTACTTC. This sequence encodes CASSLGEGSYEQYF.